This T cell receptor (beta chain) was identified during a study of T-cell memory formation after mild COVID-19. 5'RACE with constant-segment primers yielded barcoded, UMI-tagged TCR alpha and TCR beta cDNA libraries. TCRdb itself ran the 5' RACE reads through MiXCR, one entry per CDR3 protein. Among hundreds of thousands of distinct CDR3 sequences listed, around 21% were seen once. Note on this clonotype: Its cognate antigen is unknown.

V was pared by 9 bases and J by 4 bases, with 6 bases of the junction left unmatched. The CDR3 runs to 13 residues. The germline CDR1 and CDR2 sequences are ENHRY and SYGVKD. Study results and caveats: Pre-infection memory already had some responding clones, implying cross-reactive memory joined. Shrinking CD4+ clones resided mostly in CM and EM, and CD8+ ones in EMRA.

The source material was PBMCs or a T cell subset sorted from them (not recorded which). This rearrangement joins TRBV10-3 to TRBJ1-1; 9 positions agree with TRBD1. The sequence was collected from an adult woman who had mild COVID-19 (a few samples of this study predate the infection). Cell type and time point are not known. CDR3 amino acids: CAIGTGSGTEAFF. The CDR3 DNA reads TGTGCCATTGGGACAGGGAGTGGCACTGAAGCTTTCTTT.